Listed below are T cell receptor beta chains from one sample, sequenced in a study of cytomegalovirus exposure and HLA in healthy donors. Sequencing was performed with immunoSEQ multiplex PCR; in TCRdb, only in-frame clones are kept and a portion is missing. Here the sample spans 220,000 or so clones, roughly 70% being singletons. Sequencing used PBMCs. The source is a woman aged 25 to 39 in good health and CMV-seronegative. Each CDR3 is given with its conserved first and last residue. A D gene is named only where the DNA matches it firmly. Rows may omit the clone size; those that give it use once, few, many or a size class.

CAWRGPGGRGNEQFF	TGTGCCTGGAGGGGACCAGGCGGGAGGGGCAATGAGCAGTTCTTC	TRBD2	once	TRBV30	TRBJ2-1
CAWRSRTGSLGYTF	TGTGCCTGGAGATCCCGGACAGGGTCGTTGGGCTACACCTTC	TRBD1	-	TRBV30	TRBJ1-2
CAWSGGLARINQPQHF	TGTGCCTGGAGTGGAGGATTAGCTCGAATAAATCAGCCCCAGCATTTT	-	-	TRBV30	TRBJ1-5
CASSPSSDRFEAFF	TGTGCCAGCAGCCCCTCCTCGGACAGGTTTGAAGCTTTCTTT	TRBD1	-	TRBV6-5	TRBJ1-1
CASSSGNREIEANYGYTF	TGTGCCAGCAGCTCGGGGAACAGGGAAATTGAAGCTAACTATGGCTACACCTTC	-	-	TRBV7-2	TRBJ1-2
CASSPESGGPQYEQFF	TGTGCCAGCAGCCCCGAGAGCGGGGGCCCACAATACGAGCAGTTCTTC	TRBD2	few	TRBV9	TRBJ2-1
CASSESAQYF	TGTGCCAGCAGTGAGTCCGCCCAGTACTTC	-	-	TRBV7-9	TRBJ2-5
CASSPRNQPQHF	TGTGCCAGCAGTCCCCGGAATCAGCCCCAGCATTTT	-	once	TRBV6-5	TRBJ1-5
CASTLTGGQPQHF	TGTGCCAGCACCCTTACAGGGGGTCAGCCCCAGCATTTT	TRBD1	-	TRBV7-9	TRBJ1-5
CASSYSSVAEAFF	TGTGCCAGCAGTTACTCGTCAGTGGCTGAAGCTTTCTTT	-	-	TRBV6-6	TRBJ1-1
CAWSEGIAPGGYTF	TGTGCCTGGAGTGAGGGGATCGCGCCAGGAGGCTACACCTTC	-	-	TRBV30	TRBJ1-2
CASIPLTTGGMNTEAFF	TGTGCCAGCATCCCACTGACGACAGGGGGAATGAACACTGAAGCTTTCTTT	TRBD1	-	TRBV27	TRBJ1-1
CASSARPAGGGLDTQYF	TGTGCCAGCAGCGCCAGACCGGCGGGAGGAGGGTTGGATACGCAGTATTTT	TRBD2	-	TRBV7-6	TRBJ2-3
CASSRTSGFSPEQFF	TGTGCCAGCAGCCGGACTAGCGGGTTCTCCCCTGAGCAGTTCTTC	TRBD2	once	TRBV7-2	TRBJ2-1
CASSGQALTGGTNYGYTF	TGTGCCAGCTCCGGACAGGCCCTTACTGGGGGCACTAACTATGGCTACACCTTC	TRBD1	-	TRBV18	TRBJ1-2
CSVQGGSNQPQHF	TGCAGCGTCCAGGGGGGCAGCAATCAGCCCCAGCATTTT	TRBD1	few	TRBV29-1	TRBJ1-5
CASSFDRDPGELFF	TGTGCCAGCAGTTTCGACAGGGACCCCGGGGAGCTGTTTTTT	TRBD1	-	TRBV27	TRBJ2-2
CASSLARLAADNEQFF	TGTGCCAGCAGCTTGGCCCGGCTAGCGGCAGACAATGAGCAGTTCTTC	TRBD2	-	TRBV5-4	TRBJ2-1
CASRATGGGSYGYTF	TGTGCCAGCAGAGCTACAGGGGGGGGTAGCTATGGCTACACCTTC	TRBD1	-	TRBV27	TRBJ1-2
CASAARQGNAYEQFF	TGTGCCAGCGCCGCACGACAGGGGAATGCCTACGAGCAGTTCTTC	TRBD1	few	TRBV13	TRBJ2-1
CASSVDTYGYTF	TGTGCCAGCAGTGTGGACACCTATGGCTACACCTTC	-	few	TRBV6-1	TRBJ1-2
CASSRQGASNEQFF	TGTGCCAGCTCACGACAGGGGGCGAGTAATGAGCAGTTCTTC	TRBD1	-	TRBV18	TRBJ2-1
CASSQDTGRDGYTF	TGTGCCAGCAGCCAAGACACAGGGCGGGATGGCTACACCTTC	-	few	TRBV4-2	TRBJ1-2
CASSLPRGSGNYEQYF	TGTGCCAGCAGCTTACCCCGGGGTAGCGGCAACTACGAGCAGTACTTC	-	-	TRBV7-2	TRBJ2-7
CASSPRDTPSYEQYF	TGCGCCAGCAGCCCCCGGGACACACCATCCTACGAGCAGTACTTC	-	-	TRBV5-1	TRBJ2-7
CASSLVREPYGYTF	TGTGCCAGCAGCTTGGTCAGGGAACCCTATGGCTACACCTTC	-	-	TRBV5-6	TRBJ1-2
CASSEWVAGADLYEQYF	TGTGCCAGCAGTGAATGGGTAGCGGGGGCCGATCTCTACGAGCAGTACTTC	TRBD2	few	TRBV25-1	TRBJ2-7
CASKAGGRYEQYF	TGTGCCAGCAAGGCGGGAGGGAGGTACGAGCAGTACTTC	TRBD2	-	TRBV5-4	TRBJ2-7
CASSESGNTIYF	TGTGCCAGCAGTGAATCGGGAAACACCATATATTTT	-	-	TRBV6-1	TRBJ1-3